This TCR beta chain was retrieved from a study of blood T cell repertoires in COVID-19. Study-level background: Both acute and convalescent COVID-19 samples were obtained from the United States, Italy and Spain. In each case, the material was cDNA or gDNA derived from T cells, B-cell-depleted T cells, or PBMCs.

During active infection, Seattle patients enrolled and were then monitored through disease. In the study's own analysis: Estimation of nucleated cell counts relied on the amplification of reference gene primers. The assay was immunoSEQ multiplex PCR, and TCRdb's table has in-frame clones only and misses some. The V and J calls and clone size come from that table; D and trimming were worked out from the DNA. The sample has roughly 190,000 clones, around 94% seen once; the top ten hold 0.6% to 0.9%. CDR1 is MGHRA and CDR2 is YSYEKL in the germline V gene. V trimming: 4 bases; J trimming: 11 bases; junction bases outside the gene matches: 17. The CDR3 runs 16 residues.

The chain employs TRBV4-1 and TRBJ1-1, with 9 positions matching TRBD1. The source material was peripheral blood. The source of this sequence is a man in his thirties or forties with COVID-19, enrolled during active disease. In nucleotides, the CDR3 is TGCGCCAGCAGCCCACAAGGGACCCTAAAGACAGGGGGTGCTTTCTTT. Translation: CASSPQGTLKTGGAFF.